This TCR beta chain was found in a study of patients and donors after allogeneic stem cell transplantation. TCRdb recomputed calls from the RT-PCR reads with MiXCR, one row per CDR3 protein. This sample has 390,000 or so distinct CDR3 sequences, with under 20% found just once. The junction had 4 bases not matched to a gene; V was cut back by 1 base and J by 3 bases. CDR3 length equals 14 residues. Germline assignment: CDR1 SGHRS and CDR2 YFSETQ. This clonotype was seen many times. The TCR was taken from a human donor who was either an allogeneic HSCT recipient or a stem cell or donor lymphocyte infusion donor (not recorded which). It is not recorded whose cells these are; they may come from a transplant donor. V gene TRBV5-1 combines with J gene TRBJ2-7; TRBD2 matches 7 bases. Material: blood, either unsorted or a sorted T cell fraction (not recorded which). Here the CDR3 DNA reads TGCGCCAGCAGCTTGAGGACTAGGGACTACGAGCAGTACTTC. It yields the protein CASSLRTRDYEQYF.